This is a list of T cell receptor beta chains from one sample in a study of blood T cell repertoires in COVID-19. Measured with immunoSEQ multiplex PCR; TCRdb has only the in-frame clones, and not every one. The sample includes 100,000 to 150,000 clones, roughly 80% of them seen just once. What was sequenced was peripheral blood. The receptors stem from a man older than 75 with COVID-19, enrolled during active disease. Each CDR3 is given without its conserved first and last residue. The order of the fields is clone size, V gene, J gene, CDR3 protein. Size tells how often a clone was seen (once, few, many) or the class of an expanded clone, and some rows leave it out.

abundance: -; v_gene: TRBV7-2; j_gene: TRBJ2-1; CDR3aa: ASSLGRTALF
abundance: -; v_gene: TRBV7-4; j_gene: TRBJ2-3; CDR3aa: ASSMTDTDTQY
abundance: -; v_gene: TRBV6-1; j_gene: TRBJ2-1; CDR3aa: ASSEDLAREQF
abundance: -; v_gene: TRBV21-1; j_gene: TRBJ1-4; CDR3aa: ASSKHVTTGEKLF
abundance: -; v_gene: TRBV19; j_gene: TRBJ2-1; CDR3aa: ASSSGLAGGRGVNEQF
abundance: -; v_gene: TRBV12-3/TRBV12-4; j_gene: TRBJ2-7; CDR3aa: ASSPYSYEQY
abundance: few; v_gene: TRBV5-1; j_gene: TRBJ1-1; CDR3aa: ASSWEGGFTEAF
abundance: few; v_gene: TRBV2; j_gene: TRBJ2-2; CDR3aa: ASSWTGPTGELF
abundance: -; v_gene: TRBV10-3; j_gene: TRBJ1-6; CDR3aa: AIRQGFSDSPLH
abundance: once; v_gene: TRBV9; j_gene: TRBJ2-4; CDR3aa: ASSVGKPGGWAKNIQY
abundance: -; v_gene: TRBV4-2; j_gene: TRBJ1-3; CDR3aa: ASSQDLSGNTIY
abundance: -; v_gene: TRBV5-1; j_gene: TRBJ2-1; CDR3aa: ASSWGAVAGGGYNEQF
abundance: few; v_gene: TRBV6-5; j_gene: TRBJ1-4; CDR3aa: ASSYSVAQGNEKLF
abundance: -; v_gene: TRBV2; j_gene: TRBJ1-4; CDR3aa: ASSEDAGVLF
abundance: -; v_gene: TRBV7-9; j_gene: TRBJ2-1; CDR3aa: ASSPVSYNEQF
abundance: few; v_gene: TRBV19; j_gene: TRBJ2-2; CDR3aa: ASRIGTGTGELF
abundance: once; v_gene: TRBV7-9; j_gene: TRBJ2-2; CDR3aa: ASSSKQGMAGELF
abundance: -; v_gene: TRBV6-1; j_gene: TRBJ1-3; CDR3aa: ASSESEGSAGNTIY
abundance: -; v_gene: TRBV7-3; j_gene: TRBJ2-1; CDR3aa: ASSDQEEKV
abundance: -; v_gene: TRBV5-1; j_gene: TRBJ2-3; CDR3aa: ASRAGVPDTQY
abundance: -; v_gene: TRBV6-6; j_gene: TRBJ2-5; CDR3aa: ASSFTTGQETQY
abundance: -; v_gene: TRBV24-1; j_gene: TRBJ2-3; CDR3aa: ATSFSVSTDTQY
abundance: -; v_gene: TRBV3-1/TRBV3-2; j_gene: TRBJ2-7; CDR3aa: ASSQGTRSSYEQY
abundance: -; v_gene: TRBV4-3; j_gene: TRBJ2-7; CDR3aa: ASSQGGGLAYEQY
abundance: -; v_gene: TRBV12-3/TRBV12-4; j_gene: TRBJ2-1; CDR3aa: ASSLQGNEQF
abundance: few; v_gene: TRBV27; j_gene: TRBJ1-1; CDR3aa: ASRSGNWNTEAF
abundance: -; v_gene: TRBV28; j_gene: TRBJ1-4; CDR3aa: ASSFAPGMRDEKLF
abundance: few; v_gene: TRBV10-3; j_gene: TRBJ2-1; CDR3aa: AISPSGNWGNEQF
abundance: -; v_gene: TRBV6-5; j_gene: TRBJ2-1; CDR3aa: ATREGEQF
abundance: -; v_gene: TRBV7-3; j_gene: TRBJ2-1; CDR3aa: ASSLTDPGLAGVPWSYNEQF
abundance: -; v_gene: TRBV11-2; j_gene: TRBJ2-1; CDR3aa: ASSLDSGYEQF
abundance: -; v_gene: TRBV18; j_gene: TRBJ1-2; CDR3aa: ASSPPFMTGEYGYT
abundance: -; v_gene: TRBV6-1; j_gene: TRBJ1-3; CDR3aa: ASSEHRGSGNTIY
abundance: -; v_gene: TRBV4-2; j_gene: TRBJ2-7; CDR3aa: ASSQGVAGPYEQY
abundance: -; v_gene: TRBV7-2; j_gene: TRBJ2-7; CDR3aa: ASSSGLAGEHEQY
abundance: -; v_gene: TRBV5-1; j_gene: TRBJ2-3; CDR3aa: ASSRGSGSSTDTQY
abundance: -; v_gene: TRBV4-1; j_gene: TRBJ2-1; CDR3aa: ASSRAGLAVSYNEQF
abundance: -; v_gene: TRBV10-3; j_gene: TRBJ1-1; CDR3aa: AISEPGQKNTEAF
abundance: -; v_gene: TRBV4-1; j_gene: TRBJ2-7; CDR3aa: ASSQAQWSAYEQY
abundance: -; v_gene: TRBV2; j_gene: TRBJ1-5; CDR3aa: ASSERGISNQPQH
abundance: many; v_gene: TRBV5-5; j_gene: TRBJ1-2; CDR3aa: ASTVQGVGYGYT
abundance: -; v_gene: TRBV5-4; j_gene: TRBJ2-1; CDR3aa: ASSFRDSLGNEQF